This T cell receptor (beta chain) was identified during a study of T cell repertoires in cytomegalovirus infection. The CDR3 has 14 amino acids. From germline, CDR1 is DFQATT and CDR2 SNEGSKA (reference sequence). Unmatched junction bases numbered 6, after V lost 7 bases and J lost 1 base. This clonotype was counted only a few times. The antigen is undetermined. TCRdb reanalysed the reads using MiXCR and keeps one entry per CDR3 protein. The table lists 110,000 to 150,000 distinct CDR3 sequences, 32% of them singletons. This chain links TRBV20-1 with TRBJ1-2, with TRBD1 matching 10 bases. This sample comprised CD8+ T cells from cultured PBMCs, obtained from culture after CMV antigen stimulation. The receptor's source is a human donor in good health (CMV status not recorded). Some clones in this sample may be carry-over from other donors' samples. The CDR3, as DNA: TGCAGTGTCCTGACAGGGGGCAGTAACTATGGCTACACCTTC. Protein sequence: CSVLTGGSNYGYTF.